This T cell receptor (beta chain) comes out of a study (dated by TCRdb to between 2014 and 2016). About the study as a whole: The study set out to test whether tumor-infiltrating Tregs in breast cancer get recruited from blood Tregs or are instead converted in situ from other CD4+ T cell subsets.

Full-length TCR variable regions were amplified by 5' RACE PCR with constant-region reverse primers, and semi-nested PCR with Nested Universal Primer A was subsequently performed. The ReliaPrep RNA Cell Miniprep System was used to extract total RNA, which was then reverse transcribed into 5'RACE-ready cDNA with the SMARTer RACE 5'/3' Kit. Multiplex adaptors were used to barcode the full-length TCR alpha and beta libraries, which were then sequenced on an Illumina MiSeq. From the authors' description of their analysis: Sequencing data were pooled across the five patients for each of nine subset-tissue groups and compared by unsupervised clustering of TCR gene usage. The Morisita-Horn index was used to calculate repertoire similarity, with shared sequences weighted according to their contribution to each repertoire. TCRdb passed the public sequencing reads through fastp at Q25 and MiXCR, retaining productive beta sequences. Each CDR3 protein appears once, grouped with its most common genes and DNA. TCRdb's processing, not the authors' own work, is the source of the V and J calls. The table for this sample lists approximately 60,000 distinct CDR3 sequences; around a fifth of them were counted only once. About 2.7% of the sample is taken by the ten largest.

The memory CD4+ T cell population was isolated based on a CD4+CD45RO+CD25- phenotype. Tregs, naive and memory CD4+ T cells from tumor, blood and ipsilateral draining lymph nodes of five or six breast cancer patients underwent full-length TCR alpha and beta sequencing. Tumor tissue and lymph nodes obtained by ipsilateral axillary dissection were perfused with PBS, cut into small pieces and digested using collagenase I and hyaluronidase. Ficoll density gradient centrifugation was used to isolate mononuclear cells from lymph nodes or from roughly 51 ml of peripheral blood. Sorted cell populations were confirmed by FACS to exceed 90% purity. Summary of the overall study and its limitations: Tumor-infiltrating Treg TCR alpha and beta sequences overlapped most with tumor naive CD4+ T cells, then with blood naive CD4+ T cells. Tumor memory CD4+ T cell TCR gene usage was found to cluster with blood and lymph node memory CD4+ cells and with lymph node naive CD4+ cells. The larger-cohort validation was restricted to a single TCR beta V-J rearrangement rather than whole repertoires.

The germline V gene supplies CDR1 MNHEY and CDR2 SVGEGT. Including the terminal cysteine and phenylalanine, the CDR3 comprises 16 residues. Of all the DNA, just the CDR3 is kept, 48 bases in frame from base 1. The germline ends are 16 bases apart after V is trimmed by 4 bases and J by 4 bases. Comment on this clonotype: There is no known antigen for this receptor. Base qualities are not provided; no much larger clone lies one nucleotide away.

The receptor chain draws on TRBV6-2 or TRBV6-3 and TRBJ2-2; TRBD2 might be the D gene, on 6 matching bases. Input material: memory CD4+ T cells sorted from a lymph node. The sample's cell subset or site label, decoded: memory CD4+ T cells, CD4+CD45RO+CD25-. The clonotype originates from a female donor with breast cancer. The CDR3 protein: CASSSIGRRGTGELFF. Here is the DNA: TGTGCCAGCAGTTCCATCGGGAGAAGAGGCACCGGGGAGCTGTTTTTT.